The 10 T cell receptor beta chains presented below share a single source sample, sequenced in a study of HIV-infected children after antiretroviral therapy interruption (dated by TCRdb to between 2019 and 2020). The library came from 3' RACE. The sample was run on an Illumina MiSeq. To correct PCR amplification bias, TCR libraries were generated from RNA with a 3' RACE protocol that used unique molecular identifiers. TCRdb handled the public reads itself, with Q25 trimming in fastp and clone calling in MiXCR, and kept productive beta chains. Identical CDR3 protein sequences are pooled into one entry, listed with their most common genes and DNA. The sample has roughly 46,000 distinct CDR3 sequences on record, 3.5% to 5% of them singletons. In total, the top ten clones hold over 0.65% of the sample. Interpreted using the paper, the treatment or condition label stands for: PENTA 11 planned treatment interruption arm or continuous ART arm.

Sequences were derived from CD45RA+ CD4+ T cells from PBMCs, pooled from several time points, sampled from a donor given antiretroviral therapy, either interrupted or continuous. This specimen's cell subset or site label, per the study, means: naive CD4+ CD45RA+ CD45RO- T cells. The receptor source for this set is a pool of human donors with HIV.

This clonotype was seen a handful of times. V is TRBV12-3 or TRBV12-4 and J is TRBJ2-7; 9 bases map to TRBD2. CDR3 length: 18 amino acids. Trimming at V came to 6 bases and at J to 0 bases, leaving 15 bases not matched to a gene. The CDR3 loop is CASSPPPGSGGSSYEQYF. CDR3 sequence (DNA): TGTGCCAGCAGCCCCCCCCCTGGCAGCGGGGGGTCCTCCTACGAGCAGTACTTC.

This clonotype was recorded many times. The chain links TRBV21-1 to TRBJ2-1; the D call TRBD1 from the table was never checked on the DNA. TRBV21-1 is labeled a pseudogene. The CDR3 contains 16 residues. Here the CDR3 DNA reads TGTGCCAGCAGCGCCCAAGGGACAGGGAGCTACAATGAGCAGTTCTTC. It is translated as CASSAQGTGSYNEQFF.

This chain uses TRBV20-1 with TRBJ1-5, with D perhaps matching TRBD1 (5 bases). Germline lookup yields CDR1 DFQATT and CDR2 SNEGSKA (reference sequence). With 2 bases removed from V and 4 bases from J, the gap between germline ends came to 9 bases. This CDR3 region has 13 residues. CDR3 amino acids: CSARTGGNQPQHF. CDR3 coding DNA: TGCAGTGCTAGAACGGGGGGGAATCAGCCCCAGCATTTT.

There are a few counts of this clonotype. The chain carries TRBV10-2 and TRBJ2-3; D gene ambiguous. From germline, CDR1 is WSHSY and CDR2 SAAADI. This CDR3 is 12 amino acids long. The V and J ends lost 6 bases and 4 bases respectively, with 8 bases between them. CDR3 DNA: TGCGCCAGCAGCGTTTCCGCAGATACGCAGTATTTT. Its protein is CASSVSADTQYF.

This clonotype has a count of ten or more. At one of its ends the junction is not consistent with the germline gene, which may arise from a read error. The rearrangement uses TRBV2 and TRBJ1-1, with TRBD1 identical over 9 bases. This CDR3 contains 14 residues. Germline V gives CDR1 SNHLY, CDR2 FYNNEI. The CDR3 DNA reads TGTGCCAGCAATGAACAGGGGGCCAGGACTGAAGCTTTCTTT. Amino acid sequence: CASNEQGARTEAFF.

This clonotype was picked up a small number of times. This sequence joins TRBV20-1 and TRBJ1-5, with D possibly being TRBD1 (5 bases). The CDR3 is 15 amino acids. Per the germline V gene, CDR1 is DFQATT and CDR2 is SNEGSKA (reference sequence). The V and J ends lost 5 bases and 1 base respectively, with 15 bases between them. The CDR3 is CSAVTQGSSNQPQHF. In DNA form, the CDR3 reads TGCAGTGCTGTTACCCAGGGTAGCAGCAATCAGCCCCAGCATTTT.

This clonotype was found many times. V and J are TRBV7-8 and TRBJ1-1; unclear D gene. V gave up 4 bases and J gave up 2 bases, with 20 bases separating them. This CDR3 has 17 amino acids. Germline V lookup: CDR1 SGHVS, CDR2 FQNEAQ. The CDR3 nucleotides read TGTGCCAGCAGCTCCCCTCCTCCACGCGGGGTAAACACTGAAGCTTTCTTT. Translated, it gives CASSSPPPRGVNTEAFF.

The V and J genes are TRBV28 and TRBJ1-2; D is uncertain. Germline V gives CDR1 MDHEN, CDR2 SYDVKM. V was clipped by 2 bases and J by 8 bases, with 15 bases between them. The CDR3 spans 14 residues. CDR3 protein: CASSLPGDLEGYTF. The DNA for the CDR3 is TGTGCCAGCAGTTTACCGGGAGATCTTGAGGGCTACACCTTC.

V is TRBV24-1 and J is TRBJ2-5, with 8 bases identical to TRBD1. Germline values: CDR1 KGHDR, CDR2 SFDVKD. V lost 7 bases to trimming and J lost 3 bases; unmatched junction nucleotides: 9. This CDR3 has 15 amino acids. CDR3 amino acids: CATRGQGRDEETQYF. As DNA, the CDR3 is TGTGCCACCAGAGGACAGGGCCGAGACGAAGAGACCCAGTACTTC.

This clonotype is medium-sized in the sample. The gene calls are TRBV5-1 and TRBJ2-5; 11 bases are a match to TRBD1. Germline trimming cut 4 bases from V and 1 base from J; bases unmatched to any gene: 3. The V gene's germline CDR1 is SGHRS and CDR2 YFSETQ. The CDR3 loop spans 15 amino acids. CDR3 sequence: CASSTGTGGQETQYF. Written as DNA, the CDR3 is TGCGCCAGCAGCACCGGGACAGGGGGCCAAGAGACCCAGTACTTC. Full variable domain (remainder filled in from reference TRBV5-1 and TRBJ2-5): KAGVTQTPRYLIKTRGQQVTLSCSPISGHRSVSWYQQTPGQGLQFLFEYFSETQRNKGNFPGRFSGRQFSNSRSEMNVSTLELGDSALYLCASSTGTGGQETQYFGPGTRLLVL.